Listed here are 23 T cell receptor beta chains from one sample, sequenced in a study of blood T cell repertoires in COVID-19. The repertoire was sequenced with immunoSEQ multiplex PCR; TCRdb's copy has only in-frame clones and lacks some. This table has 190,000 or so clones, roughly 87% appearing once. The specimen sequenced was PBMCs or T cells enriched from blood (not recorded which). Source of these receptors: a young man with acute COVID-19.

For the CDR3, the DNA is TGTGCCAGCAGCTTTGGGGGGACAGTTAACACCGGGGAGCTGTTTTTT. This sequence encodes CASSFGGTVNTGELFF. The rearrangement uses TRBV5-5 and TRBJ2-2; D might be TRBD1 (7 bases). Trimming took 2 bases from V and 2 from J, leaving 13 bases between them. Germline-derived CDR1 and CDR2 are SGHKS and YYEKEE (reference sequence). The CDR3 runs 16 residues.

V gene TRBV19 combines with J gene TRBJ1-1, with D maybe TRBD1 (6 bases). The CDR3 covers 12 residues. Germline V gene lookup returns CDR1 LNHDA and CDR2 SQIVND (reference sequence). As DNA, the CDR3 is TGTGACCTTACAGGGTTGAACACTGAAGCTTTCTTT. Translated, it gives CDLTGLNTEAFF.

This chain links TRBV7-9 with TRBJ2-1, with 8 bases matching TRBD2. CDR1 and CDR2 (germline): SEHNR, FQNEAQ (reference sequence). This CDR3 is 16 amino acids long. V shed 1 base, J shed 9 bases, and the junction held 11 bases outside the gene matches. CDR3 DNA sequence: TGTGCCAGCAGCTTAGGAGGAACGGGAGGGCCGATTGAGCAGTTCTTC. This gives the protein CASSLGGTGGPIEQFF.

V usage is TRBV6-5 and J usage is TRBJ2-1, with TRBD2 matching 12 bases. The CDR3 runs 13 residues. Germline V gene sequence: CDR1 MNHEY, CDR2 SVGAGI. The V segment lost 9 bases and the J segment 6 bases; nucleotides outside the gene matches: 3. As DNA, the CDR3 is TGTGCCAGGGGACTAGCGGGCTTCAATGAGCAGTTCTTC. It encodes CARGLAGFNEQFF.

The chain recombines TRBV4-2 with TRBJ2-6, with 8 bases fitting TRBD2. The V gene's germline CDR1 is LGHNA and CDR2 YNFKEQ. The trim removed 4 bases at V and 2 bases at J, leaving 10 bases unmatched. This CDR3 is built from 18 residues. The CDR3 DNA sequence: TGTGCCAGCAGCCCTCCCTCAGGGCGGGGGGCTGGGGCCAACGTCCTGACTTTC. Protein: CASSPPSGRGAGANVLTF.

The chain combines TRBV3-1 (or the pseudogene TRBV3-2) with TRBJ2-1; D possibly corresponds to TRBD1 (6 bases). Germline CDR1 LGHDT, CDR2 YNNKEL (reference sequence). The CDR3 covers 15 residues. V lost 4 bases, J lost 8 bases, and 18 bases lay in between. DNA for the CDR3: TGTGCCAGCAGCCCTCAAAACAGCAGGGGCGATGAGCAGTTCTTC. Its protein is CASSPQNSRGDEQFF.

The chain combines TRBV11-3 with TRBJ2-7; D might be TRBD2 (6 bases). The CDR3 runs 16 residues. The germline gives CDR1 SGHNT, CDR2 YENEEA. With 5 bases removed from V and 2 bases from J, the gap between germline ends came to 19 bases. For the CDR3, the DNA is TGTGCCAGCAGCCCACTGGACGAAGCGGGTACCTACGAGCAGTACTTC. Residues: CASSPLDEAGTYEQYF.

This clone was counted between two and nine times. This chain connects TRBV28 to TRBJ2-7, with D tentatively TRBD1 (6 bases). Germline CDR1 MDHEN, CDR2 SYDVKM. This CDR3 has 14 amino acids. Between the trimmed V and J ends, which lost 10 bases and 0 bases, there was a span of 16 bases. Here the CDR3 reads CATEGDTSSYEQYF. CDR3 DNA: TGTGCCACCGAGGGGGACACGAGCTCCTACGAGCAGTACTTC.

This clone was picked up a small number of times. The chain links TRBV15 to TRBJ1-2, with 11 bases that match TRBD1. The germline V gene encodes CDR1 LNHNV and CDR2 YYDKDF (reference sequence). V gave up 5 bases and J gave up 7 bases; unmatched junction bases: 9. This CDR3 has 15 amino acids. In DNA form, the CDR3 reads TGTGCCACCAGCGTCGGGACAGGGGGGTCTGGTGGCTACACCTTC. Residues: CATSVGTGGSGGYTF.

Here the CDR3 DNA reads TGTGCCAGCAGGGGTCAGGGGAGCACTGAAGCTTTCTTT. This translates into CASRGQGSTEAFF. V is TRBV2 and J is TRBJ1-1; D is perhaps TRBD1 (6 bases). Looked up from germline, CDR1 is SNHLY and CDR2 is FYNNEI. Between the trimmed V and J ends, which lost 6 bases and 4 bases, there was a span of 12 bases. The CDR3 is made up of 13 amino acids.

The chain joins TRBV10-1 to TRBJ2-3; TRBD2 aligns across 11 bases. Germline V lookup: CDR1 WNHNN, CDR2 SYGVQD (reference sequence). Trimming removed 3 bases from V and 2 bases from J; junction bases left unmatched: 4. The CDR3 sequence is 16 residues long. CDR3 DNA sequence: TGCGCCAGCAGTGAAACGACTAGCGGGGTCACAGATACGCAGTATTTT. As protein: CASSETTSGVTDTQYF.

The CDR3 loop is CASSFTLSKGQSNYGYTF. In nucleotides, the CDR3 is TGTGCCAGCAGTTTTACTCTTTCTAAGGGACAGTCCAACTATGGCTACACCTTC. J is TRBJ1-2 and V is TRBV28; the match to TRBD1 covers 7 bases. V dropped 3 bases and J dropped 2; count of bases not matched to a gene: 15. The CDR3 has 18 residues. Germline V gene sequence: CDR1 MDHEN, CDR2 SYDVKM.

The chain uses TRBV7-3 and TRBJ2-3; a weak D match, TRBD2 (6 bases). V was pared by 2 bases and J by 4 bases, with 13 bases between. Germline CDR1 is SGHTA and CDR2 is FQGTGA. There are 15 residues in the CDR3. The CDR3, as DNA: TGTGCCAGCAGCTTAGGTCGGGAGTGGCCAGATACGCAGTATTTT. Residues: CASSLGREWPDTQYF.

V is TRBV20-1 and J is TRBJ2-7; D remains ambiguous. CDR1 DFQATT and CDR2 SNEGSKA come from the germline V gene (reference sequence). The CDR3 contains 11 residues. V dropped 2 bases and J dropped 3 bases, with 5 bases sitting between them. CDR3 sequence reads: CSARQFYEQYF. CDR3 DNA sequence: TGCAGTGCTAGACAGTTCTACGAGCAGTACTTC.

This chain joins TRBV7-2 and TRBJ1-6; no firm D call. This CDR3 contains 13 residues. Trimming took off 2 bases at V and 6 bases at J, with 5 bases between the two ends. Germline-derived CDR1 and CDR2 are SGHTA and FQGNSA. The CDR3 sequence: CASSLQINSPLHF. The CDR3 bases are TGTGCCAGCAGCTTACAGATTAATTCACCCCTCCACTTT.

The chain recombines TRBV7-2 with TRBJ2-3; TRBD2 matches at 10 bases. CDR3 size: 14 residues. The V gene's germline CDR1 is SGHTA and CDR2 FQGNSA. Trimming cost V 4 bases and J 5 bases; bases outside gene matches: 3. The CDR3 sequence: CASSWTSGEDTQYF. The CDR3 DNA reads TGTGCCAGCAGCTGGACTAGCGGTGAAGATACGCAGTATTTT.

The V and J genes are TRBV5-4 and TRBJ2-1; TRBD2 matches at 7 bases. Germline CDR1 reads SGHNT; CDR2 reads YYREEE (reference sequence). V was clipped by 5 bases and J by 6 bases; unmatched bases: 11. This CDR3 is 15 amino acids long. The DNA for the CDR3 is TGTGCCAGCAGAACCGCGGGAGAGGGGCGCAATGAGCAGTTCTTC. This codes for CASRTAGEGRNEQFF.

The chain employs TRBV5-8 and TRBJ2-3, with 7 bases lining up with TRBD1. This CDR3 region has 16 residues. The trim removed 4 bases at V and 0 bases at J, leaving 8 bases unmatched. Germline loops: CDR1 SGHTS, CDR2 YDEGEE. The CDR3 sequence: CASSTRTGQSTDTQYF. The CDR3 DNA reads TGTGCCAGCAGCACTAGGACAGGACAAAGCACAGATACGCAGTATTTT.

This clone was seen a single time. The chain uses TRBV27 and TRBJ2-5; 8 bases line up with TRBD1. CDR3 size: 16 residues. The germline CDR1 and CDR2 sequences are MNHEY and SMNVEV (reference sequence). V lost 3 bases and J lost 7; bases outside the gene matches: 13. CDR3 region: CASSFFYGDRLGTQYF. The DNA of the CDR3 is TGTGCCAGCAGTTTCTTTTATGGGGACAGGCTAGGGACCCAGTACTTC.

As to this clone: The same CDR3 can be traced to other DNA sequences in this sample. The chain recombines TRBV7-2 with TRBJ2-7; 7 nucleotides align to TRBD1. The CDR3 runs 14 residues. The germline gives CDR1 SGHTA, CDR2 FQGNSA. J lost 2 bases, V lost 5 bases, and 6 bases had no gene match. Written as DNA, the CDR3 is TGTGCCAGCAGCCCCAACAGGGGCCCCTACGAGCAGTACTTC. Encoded protein: CASSPNRGPYEQYF.

This chain joins TRBV28 and TRBJ1-1, with 8 positions matching TRBD1. The CDR3 loop spans 12 amino acids. V dropped 5 bases and J dropped 11; count of bases not matched to a gene: 7. The germline gives CDR1 MDHEN, CDR2 SYDVKM. The CDR3 sequence is CASSRGQAGAFF. The CDR3 coding sequence is TGTGCCAGCAGTCGGGGACAGGCCGGGGCTTTCTTT.

V gene TRBV11-1 combines with J gene TRBJ2-7; unclear D gene. Germline V gene lookup returns CDR1 SGHAT and CDR2 FQDESV (reference sequence). This CDR3 contains 12 residues. The V end was cut by 2 bases, the J end by 3 bases, with 5 bases between. CDR3 nucleotide sequence: TGTGCCAGCAGCTTAACTATCTACGAGCAGTACTTC. It specifies CASSLTIYEQYF.

This rearrangement joins TRBV19 to TRBJ1-5; 8 nucleotides match TRBD1. CDR1 and CDR2 (germline): LNHDA, SQIVND (reference sequence). J gave up 4 bases and V 5 bases, and 4 bases lay outside the gene matches. The CDR3 is 14 residues long. DNA for the CDR3: TGTGCCAGTAGTCACCGGGACAGGAATCAGCCCCAGCATTTT. Translation: CASSHRDRNQPQHF.